The 18 T cell receptor beta chains given below trace back to one sample, sequenced in a study of blood T cell repertoires in COVID-19. TCRdb keeps only in-frame clones here, not all; method: immunoSEQ multiplex PCR. The profile shows about 89,000 clones, more than 65% of them singletons. Material for sequencing was peripheral blood. The receptor set was obtained from a man in his sixties or seventies with COVID-19, enrolled during active disease.

V gene TRBV6-1 combines with J gene TRBJ1-5; TRBD1 matches 7 bases. This CDR3 contains 18 residues. With 2 bases clipped from V and 0 bases from J, the junction kept 10 bases outside the gene matches. CDR1 is MNHNS and CDR2 is SASEGT in the germline V gene. Here the CDR3 reads CASSESPGGTDSNQPQHF. The DNA for the CDR3 is TGTGCCAGCAGTGAATCGCCAGGGGGGACAGATAGCAATCAGCCCCAGCATTTT.

The rearrangement links TRBV28 to TRBJ1-4, with 11 bases fitting TRBD1. This CDR3 contains 15 residues. In germline, CDR1 is MDHEN, CDR2 SYDVKM. V gave up 4 bases and J gave up 7 bases; unmatched junction bases: 5. CDR3 DNA: TGTGCCAGCAGTTCCGGACAGGGGGCGACTGAAAAACTGTTTTTT. Its protein product is CASSSGQGATEKLFF.

The chain uses TRBV27 and TRBJ2-1; TRBD2 agrees at 9 bases. Per the germline V gene, CDR1 is MNHEY and CDR2 is SMNVEV (reference sequence). V lost 2 bases and J lost 4; bases outside the gene matches: 3. There are 15 residues in the CDR3. The CDR3 region has the DNA TGTGCCAGCAGTTTAGCGGGAGGGCCGTACAATGAGCAGTTCTTC. Its protein product is CASSLAGGPYNEQFF.

This chain links TRBV6-2 or TRBV6-3 with TRBJ2-7; 10 nucleotides line up with TRBD2. The junction had 7 bases not matched to a gene; V was cut back by 5 bases and J by 3 bases. Germline V gene sequence: CDR1 MNHEY, CDR2 SVGEGT. The CDR3 spans 15 residues. CDR3 sequence reads: CASSTWTSGGYEQYF. In nucleotides, the CDR3 is TGTGCCAGCAGTACTTGGACTAGCGGAGGCTACGAGCAGTACTTC.

J is TRBJ2-5 and V is TRBV5-1; 10 bases are a match to TRBD1. This CDR3 contains 15 residues. Trimming removed 4 bases from V and 5 bases from J; junction bases left unmatched: 8. Germline V CDR1 and CDR2: SGHRS, YFSETQ. The CDR3 loop reads CASSVAGTGEETQYF. DNA of the CDR3: TGCGCCAGCAGCGTGGCCGGGACAGGGGAGGAGACCCAGTACTTC.

This rearrangement joins TRBV6-6 to TRBJ2-5, with D perhaps matching TRBD2 (5 bases). Germline assignment: CDR1 MNHNY and CDR2 SVGAGI (reference sequence). There are 16 residues in the CDR3. Trimming pared 5 bases from V and 5 bases from J, leaving 21 bases between. CDR3 DNA sequence: TGTGCCAGCAGTGGAGGCAGTAACACCGGCCGGGAGACCCAGTACTTC. This codes for CASSGGSNTGRETQYF.

The chain has TRBV5-1 and TRBJ2-2, with D possibly TRBD1 on 6 matching bases. V was clipped by 6 bases and J by 6 bases, with 18 bases between them. CDR1 is SGHRS, CDR2 YFSETQ, per germline. CDR3 size: 15 residues. The CDR3: CASKSQAGAAGELFF. CDR3 coding DNA: TGCGCCAGCAAGTCCCAAGCAGGGGCGGCCGGGGAGCTGTTTTTT. Complete variable domain (other parts from reference TRBV5-1 and TRBJ2-2): KAGVTQTPRYLIKTRGQQVTLSCSPISGHRSVSWYQQTPGQGLQFLFEYFSETQRNKGNFPGRFSGRQFSNSRSEMNVSTLELGDSALYLCASKSQAGAAGELFFGEGSRLTVL.

A few counts support this clone. The chain recombines TRBV5-4 with TRBJ1-1, with TRBD1 as a possible D gene (5 bases). Germline V lookup: CDR1 SGHNT, CDR2 YYREEE (reference sequence). Trimming shortened V by 0 bases and J by 0 bases, and 15 bases separated the two germline ends. CDR3 size: 17 residues. The CDR3 is CASSLGSGTALNTEAFF. The CDR3 DNA follows: TGTGCCAGCAGCTTGGGAAGCGGGACGGCTCTGAACACTGAAGCTTTCTTT.

V gene TRBV28 combines with J gene TRBJ2-1; TRBD1 aligns across 8 bases. V lost 6 bases and J lost 1; bases outside the gene matches: 8. The length of the CDR3 is 16 residues. Germline V lookup: CDR1 MDHEN, CDR2 SYDVKM. The CDR3 loop is CASSKRDRSSYNEQFF. The CDR3, as DNA: TGTGCCAGCAGCAAACGGGACAGGTCATCCTACAATGAGCAGTTCTTC.

At least ten counts were recorded for this clone. The chain recombines TRBV2 with TRBJ1-1; TRBD1 might be the D (5 bases). Germline V gives CDR1 SNHLY, CDR2 FYNNEI. The V gene lost 7 bases and the J gene lost 5 bases, with 14 bases spanning the gap. CDR3 length: 13 residues. The CDR3 spells CASKEGRRTEAFF. Here the CDR3 DNA reads TGTGCCAGCAAGGAGGGGCGAAGGACTGAAGCTTTCTTT.

V and J are TRBV7-9 and TRBJ2-7, with D possibly being TRBD1 (6 bases). The CDR3 has 14 amino acids. Trimming pared 5 bases from V and 4 bases from J, leaving 15 bases between. The germline V gene encodes CDR1 SEHNR and CDR2 FQNEAQ (reference sequence). CDR3 nucleotides: TGTGCCAGCAGCGAAAGGGACATCGGTTACGAGCAGTACTTC. This translates into CASSERDIGYEQYF. Combining the CDR3 with reference TRBV7-9 and TRBJ2-7 gives the whole variable domain DTGVSQNPRHKITKRGQNVTFRCDPISEHNRLYWYRQTLGQGPEFLTYFQNEAQLEKSRLLSDRFSAERPKGSFSTLEIQRTEQGDSAMYLCASSERDIGYEQYFGPGTRLTVT.

The J gene is TRBJ1-1, the V gene TRBV27; TRBD1 matches at 10 bases. V shed 6 bases, J shed 3 bases, and the junction held 10 bases outside the gene matches. Germline V gene sequence: CDR1 MNHEY, CDR2 SMNVEV (reference sequence). CDR3 length equals 16 residues. The CDR3 loop reads CASSSRRTGGDTEAFF. For the CDR3, the DNA is TGTGCCAGCAGCTCCCGGCGGACAGGGGGGGACACTGAAGCTTTCTTT.

This chain connects TRBV4-1 to TRBJ2-7, with D hard to call. CDR1 is MGHRA and CDR2 is YSYEKL in the germline V gene. V lost 0 bases and J 4 bases, leaving 13 bases between the germline ends. The CDR3 totals 15 residues. CDR3 region: CASSQDRLDQYEQYF. DNA of the CDR3: TGCGCCAGCAGCCAAGATCGTCTAGACCAATACGAGCAGTACTTC.

The rearrangement links TRBV28 to TRBJ1-2, with 7 bases lining up with TRBD1. The length of the CDR3 is 14 residues. The V gene end was trimmed by 7 bases and the J gene end by 4 bases; junction bases not matched to a gene: 9. Germline CDR1 reads MDHEN; CDR2 reads SYDVKM. The CDR3 DNA reads as TGTGCCAGCAATACACAGGGGTCTAGCTATGGCTACACCTTC. This encodes CASNTQGSSYGYTF.

The V gene is TRBV6-5, the J gene TRBJ2-1; D is unclear. CDR3 length: 11 amino acids. Trimming left V 7 bases short and J 5 bases short, with 6 bases between. Germline loops: CDR1 MNHEY, CDR2 SVGAGI. In DNA form, the CDR3 reads TGTGCCAGCAAAATAAACAATGAGCAGTTCTTC. As protein: CASKINNEQFF.

A few counts support this clone. The chain uses TRBV19 and TRBJ1-2, with 8 bases that match TRBD1. CDR3 length: 16 amino acids. With V trimmed by 5 bases and J by 2 bases, 10 bases remained unmatched. From germline, CDR1 is LNHDA and CDR2 SQIVND (reference sequence). This chain's CDR3 is CASSPSGTGRNYGYTF. The CDR3 coding sequence is TGTGCCAGTAGTCCCTCCGGGACAGGTCGGAACTATGGCTACACCTTC.

The rearrangement links TRBV18 to TRBJ2-4, with TRBD1 as a possible D gene (6 bases). The CDR3 length is 13 residues. Germline CDR1 reads KGHSH; CDR2 reads LQKENI. V was shortened by 3 bases and J by 8 bases, with 11 bases between the two germline ends. CDR3 region: CASSPGSGDIQYF. The CDR3 DNA follows: TGTGCCAGCTCACCGGGGTCAGGGGACATTCAGTACTTC.

This clone was counted once. The rearrangement links TRBV6-5 to TRBJ1-6; possible D gene TRBD1, 6 bases. The V gene's germline CDR1 is MNHEY and CDR2 SVGAGI. Trimming removed 8 bases at V and 3 bases at J, with 11 bases between. CDR3 length: 14 amino acids. The CDR3, as DNA: TGTGCCAGCGTCGGGACAAACTATAATTCACCCCTCCACTTT. Protein: CASVGTNYNSPLHF.